The present TCR beta chain was sequenced within a study of tumor T cells in aggressive B-cell lymphoma. The CDR3 is 16 residues long. Germline CDR1 is SGHRS and CDR2 is YFSETQ. Produced via immunoSEQ multiplex PCR; TCRdb's table is partial and in-frame only. The table lists 1,500 to 2,000 clones, about 94% of them singletons, with approximately 6.7% in the top ten. A single count supports this clone. The sequence was collected from an adult with diffuse large B cell lymphoma. This chain uses TRBV5-1 with TRBJ2-5, with 7 bases matching TRBD1. The end of the DNA is better explained by TRBJ2-7, so the J call may be wrong. The material sequenced was tumor tissue. In nucleotides, the CDR3 is TGCGCCAGCAGTAACCAGGCGACAGGGTTCTCCTACGAGCAGTACTTC. Its translation: CASSNQATGFSYEQYF.